The 4 T cell receptor delta chains listed next were all sequenced from one sample in a study of gamma-delta T cells after stem cell transplantation. TCRdb re-called the RT-PCR reads through CATT. The table has several thousand delta-chain clones, approximately 15% seen once. The sample consisted of gamma-delta T cells. The receptors stem from a human donor. It is not recorded whose cells these are; they may come from a transplant donor.

This clone showed up just a few times. The germline gene is not matched at one end of the junction; a read error may be the cause. The CDR3 region is CAPGELSYVRGIKGTQLFF. The CDR3 region has the DNA TGTGCTCCTGGGGAACTTTCCTACGTGAGGGGGATAAAAGGAACACAACTCTTCTTT. The gene calls are TRDV1 and TRDJ2; maybe TRDD3 (8 bases). The CDR3 consists of 19 residues. Looked up from germline, CDR1 is TSWWSYY and CDR2 is QGS.

CDR3 sequence reads: CALGEGEGLGYSPQYTDKLIF. CDR3 sequence (DNA): TGTGCTCTTGGGGAAGGCGAGGGCCTCGGTTACTCTCCACAGTACACCGATAAACTCATCTTT. The gene calls are TRDV1 and TRDJ1; no reliable D call. V was shortened by 2 bases and J by 0 bases, with 28 bases between the two germline ends. The CDR3 consists of 21 residues. CDR1 and CDR2 (germline): TSWWSYY, QGS.

By its share, this clone is medium-sized. This rearrangement joins TRDV3 to TRDJ3; D assignment may be TRDD2 or TRDD3 (5 bases each). Germline CDR1 reads TVYSNPD; CDR2 reads GDNSRS (reference sequence). V was shortened by 3 bases and J by 1 base, with 28 bases between the two germline ends. CDR3 size: 21 residues. CDR3 nucleotides: TGTGCCTTGTTTCCTCGGGGACACAGGGACCCGAGGTCCTGGGACACCCGACAGATGTTTTTC. Translated, it gives CALFPRGHRDPRSWDTRQMFF.

The CDR3: CAFKGPSLRSSWDTRQMFF. The CDR3 DNA reads as TGTGCCTTTAAGGGACCTTCCCTTCGTAGTTCCTGGGACACCCGACAGATGTTTTTC. The chain is built from TRDV3 and TRDJ3; a possible D gene is TRDD2 (6 bases). This CDR3 contains 19 residues. The germline V gene has CDR1 TVYSNPD and CDR2 GDNSRS (reference sequence). V was shortened by 1 base and J by 1 base, with 20 bases between the two germline ends. Drawing the rest from reference TRDV3 and TRDJ3, the complete variable domain is CDKVTQSSPDQTVASGSEVVLLCTYDTVYSNPDLFWYRIRPDYSFQFVFYGDNSRSEGADFTQGRFSVKHILTQKAFHLVISPVRTEDSATYYCAFKGPSLRSSWDTRQMFFGTGIKLFVEP.